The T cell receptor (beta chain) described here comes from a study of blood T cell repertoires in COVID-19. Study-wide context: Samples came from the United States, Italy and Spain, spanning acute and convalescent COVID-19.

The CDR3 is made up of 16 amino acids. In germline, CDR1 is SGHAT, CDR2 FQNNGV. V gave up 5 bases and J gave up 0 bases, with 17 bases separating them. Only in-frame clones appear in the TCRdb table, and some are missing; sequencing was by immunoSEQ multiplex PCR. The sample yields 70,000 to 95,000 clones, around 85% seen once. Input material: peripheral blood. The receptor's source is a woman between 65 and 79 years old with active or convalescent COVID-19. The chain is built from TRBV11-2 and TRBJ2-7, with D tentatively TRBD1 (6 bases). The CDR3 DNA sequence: TGTGCCAGCAGCCACTACAGGGACACTAGCTCCTACGAGCAGTACTTC. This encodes CASSHYRDTSSYEQYF.